This TCR beta chain was sequenced during a study of identical twins (dated by TCRdb to the mid-2010s). Study-wide context: TCR alpha and beta repertoires from monozygotic twins, unrelated adults of various ages and cord blood were deep-sequenced to test whether fetal clonotypes persist. Replicate twin experiments were performed at different times using different library preparation protocols to rule out contamination.

Comment on this clonotype: Its antigen specificity is not known. Base-call qualities are not available, and no considerably larger clone is one nucleotide away.

Points the paper makes about the study in general: Fewer insertions were carried by abundant cord blood beta clonotypes; a weaker similar trend was observed in young adult naive repertoires, while no such trend was observed in memory repertoires. In monozygotic twins, recombination models systematically underestimated out-of-frame TCR alpha sharing, but the models matched the sharing seen between unrelated individuals. The excess sharing between twins in beta out-of-frame sequences was weaker because fewer shared sequences reduced the signal-to-noise ratio. Invariant T cells such as MAIT and iNKT could partly confound zero-insertion analyses, although diverse VJ usage argued against such confounding for most clonotypes. Out-of-frame TCR alpha sequences shared between twins showed an excess of low generation-probability sequences compared with coincidental sharing between unrelated individuals. Because the same donors could not be followed over many years, the conclusions relied on cross-sectional statistical analysis.

Only healthy Caucasian donors were included. The twin cohort consisted of three pairs of female monozygotic twins, all aged roughly 18 to 29 years. Peripheral blood mononuclear cells were the source from which RNA for the TCR libraries was isolated. Spanning cysteine to phenylalanine, the CDR3 consists of 17 amino acids. The DNA shown is the 51-base CDR3, in frame from base 1. V is cut back by 4 bases and J by 5 bases, with 12 bases in the junction unmatched. As encoded in the germline V gene, CDR1 is SGHTA while CDR2 is FQGNSA. Library preparation used 5' RACE. The data were produced on an Illumina HiSeq 2000. A universal primer binding site was introduced by template switching, and a unique molecular identifier was present in the final cDNA, enabling accurate counting of TCR cDNA molecules. Specific primers in the conserved constant-segment region were used to synthesize first-strand cDNA for the TCR alpha and beta chains. To control for contamination, every cDNA library was double barcoded, receiving both a SMART-Mk sample barcode and Illumina barcodes. Two successive PCR steps introduced TruSeq adapter sequences along with Illumina sample barcodes. The Illumina HiSeq platform was used with custom primers to sequence TCR alpha and beta cDNA libraries. As for the authors' bioinformatics: MiGEC was used to process raw reads and extract unique molecular identifiers, and MiXCR was used to find CDR3 positions. Recombination models were inferred per individual with the repgenHMM and IGoR tools using an EM algorithm. The analysis of shared clonotypes was done with the tcR package in R, with sharing normalized by the product of cloneset sizes. To study raw recombination without the effects of thymic and clonal selection, out-of-frame nonproductive sequences were analyzed. The raw public data were reprocessed by TCRdb itself: fastp quality trimming at Q25, MiXCR clonotype calling, in-frame beta chains only. Every distinct CDR3 protein forms one entry, paired with its most common genes and DNA. What appears here as the V and J calls and clone size reflects TCRdb's work, not the paper's. In this sample the table shows under 900,000 distinct CDR3 sequences, 9% to 15% of which occur a single time. In total, the top ten clones hold around 1.6% of the sample.

These sequences were also reported in another study, on yellow fever vaccine responses in identical twins. Per the second study: According to the authors, in identical twins the way T cells responded to vaccination appeared partly convergent and partly personalized. In the study, vaccine-responding T cell clones were precisely tracked in identical twins.

Sequences were obtained from PBMCs. The sequence is built from TRBV7-2 and TRBJ2-5; 11 of the junction bases match TRBD2. This clonotype was sampled from a woman younger than 35 in good health. The nucleotide sequence reads TGTGCCAGCAGCTACAATAGCCCAACTAGCGGGAGTGAGACCCAGTACTTC. The encoded protein is CASSYNSPTSGSETQYF.